A selection of T cell receptor beta chains follows, all from one sample in a study of CD8 T cells in ankylosing spondylitis. A single record per CDR3 protein comes from TCRdb applying MiXCR to the 5' RACE reads. The sample contains about 130,000 distinct CDR3 sequences, roughly 6.6% of which appear only once. The sequencing input was blood, either unsorted or a sorted T cell fraction (not recorded which). These receptors all come from a female donor with ankylosing spondylitis or in good health (not recorded which). The CDR3 runs from the conserved cysteine through the conserved F or W. The D gene is left open where the match is weak. The size of a clone is reported for some rows only, either as once, few or many, or as a class for expanded clones.

CDR3aa: CASSSTTGSGYTF; CDR3nt: TGCGCCAGCAGCTCCACGACAGGGAGCGGCTACACCTTC; j_gene: TRBJ1-2; abundance: NA; v_gene: TRBV5-1; d_gene: TRBD1
CDR3aa: CASSPTKQGTTEAFF; CDR3nt: TGTGCCAGCTCACCAACAAAACAGGGAACCACTGAAGCTTTCTTT; j_gene: TRBJ1-1; abundance: many; v_gene: TRBV18; d_gene: NA
CDR3aa: CACTQGGPVSPLHF; CDR3nt: TGTGCCTGCACCCAAGGGGGTCCTGTTTCACCCCTCCACTTT; j_gene: TRBJ1-6; abundance: many; v_gene: TRBV30; d_gene: NA
CDR3aa: CAWSRDLNYEQYF; CDR3nt: TGTGCCTGGAGTAGGGACTTAAACTACGAGCAGTACTTC; j_gene: TRBJ2-7; abundance: many; v_gene: TRBV30; d_gene: NA
CDR3aa: CASSLETGGGNTIYF; CDR3nt: TGTGCCAGCAGCCTCGAAACAGGGGGTGGAAACACCATATATTTT; j_gene: TRBJ1-3; abundance: many; v_gene: TRBV12-3/TRBV12-4; d_gene: TRBD1
CDR3aa: CASSRAGSSYNEQFF; CDR3nt: TGCGCCAGCAGCCGGGCGGGGAGCTCCTACAATGAGCAGTTCTTC; j_gene: TRBJ2-1; abundance: many; v_gene: TRBV4-3; d_gene: NA
CDR3aa: CASRASTTNEKLFF; CDR3nt: TGTGCCAGCAGGGCCAGCACAACTAATGAAAAACTGTTTTTT; j_gene: TRBJ1-4; abundance: many; v_gene: TRBV28; d_gene: NA
CDR3aa: CASSPRTMAGNTIYF; CDR3nt: TGTGCCAGCAGTCCCCGGACGATGGCTGGAAACACCATATATTTT; j_gene: TRBJ1-3; abundance: many; v_gene: TRBV12-3/TRBV12-4; d_gene: NA
CDR3aa: CASSFPQSSYNSPLHF; CDR3nt: TGTGCCAGCAGTTTCCCCCAGAGCTCCTATAATTCACCCCTCCACTTT; j_gene: TRBJ1-6; abundance: NA; v_gene: TRBV28; d_gene: NA
CDR3aa: CASSIGAAGGKAFF; CDR3nt: TGTGCCAGTAGTATAGGGGCGGCAGGGGGCAAGGCTTTCTTT; j_gene: TRBJ1-1; abundance: few; v_gene: TRBV19; d_gene: TRBD1
CDR3aa: CAISEGQGQETQYF; CDR3nt: TGTGCCATCAGCGAGGGACAGGGCCAAGAGACCCAGTACTTC; j_gene: TRBJ2-5; abundance: many; v_gene: TRBV10-3; d_gene: TRBD1
CDR3aa: CSARQGAFLVSGANVLTF; CDR3nt: TGCAGTGCTAGACAGGGGGCCTTCCTAGTCTCTGGGGCCAACGTCCTGACTTTC; j_gene: TRBJ2-6; abundance: many; v_gene: TRBV20-1; d_gene: TRBD1
CDR3aa: CASTTGGANTEAFF; CDR3nt: TGTGCCAGCACAACAGGGGGTGCGAACACTGAAGCTTTCTTT; j_gene: TRBJ1-1; abundance: many; v_gene: TRBV27; d_gene: TRBD1
CDR3aa: CASSYGRAVNNSPLHF; CDR3nt: TGTGCCAGCAGTTACGGGAGGGCCGTCAATAATTCACCCCTCCACTTT; j_gene: TRBJ1-6; abundance: NA; v_gene: TRBV6-5; d_gene: NA
CDR3aa: CASSLAGTNQPQHF; CDR3nt: TGTGCCAGCAGCTTGGCCGGAACCAATCAGCCCCAGCATTTT; j_gene: TRBJ1-5; abundance: many; v_gene: TRBV5-6; d_gene: NA
CDR3aa: CASSLGTGQAFF; CDR3nt: TGCGCCAGCAGCTTGGGTACAGGGCAGGCTTTCTTT; j_gene: TRBJ1-1; abundance: many; v_gene: TRBV5-1; d_gene: NA
CDR3aa: CASSSPRVGAEAFF; CDR3nt: TGTGCCAGCAGTTCCCCCCGGGTTGGGGCTGAAGCTTTCTTT; j_gene: TRBJ1-1; abundance: many; v_gene: TRBV6-5; d_gene: NA